This T cell receptor beta chain came from a study of cytomegalovirus exposure and HLA in healthy donors. Study observations and caveats: Some TCR beta chains (about 170 of them) were listed as cytomegalovirus-associated. CMV serostatus alone was available as immune exposure information. The authors later linked a missense DCLRE1C variant to TCR beta V- and J-gene trimming. Presence/absence results assume similar sequencing depth per donor, which may not hold.

A word on this clone: The antigen is unknown.

Germline loops: CDR1 SGHDN, CDR2 FVKESK. This CDR3 contains 13 residues. The V end lost 9 bases, the J end lost 3 bases, and 14 bases lay between the germline ends. The PCR had 60 Vbeta and 13 Jbeta primers. The protocol was immunoSEQ multiplex PCR, while the TCRdb copy is restricted to in-frame clones and leaves out a portion. In the table there are 120,000 to 150,000 clones, around 78% of which are singletons. This rearrangement joins TRBV14 to TRBJ1-2; tentative D call: TRBD1 (6 bases). The sequencing sample was made of PBMCs. This receptor was taken from a male donor in good health and CMV-seronegative. The CDR3 protein is CASRGYRDYGYTF. CDR3 bases: TGTGCCAGTCGGGGATACAGGGACTATGGCTACACCTTC.